The 27 T cell receptor beta chains listed next were all sequenced from one sample in a study of monozygotic twins with inflammatory bowel disease. TCRdb reprocessed the 5' RACE reads; each CDR3 protein has one entry and no DNA is given. Its listing shows fewer than 350,000 distinct CDR3 sequences. The specimen sequenced was blood. The receptors stem from a human donor with ulcerative colitis or Crohn's disease, or a healthy co-twin of an affected twin (not recorded which).

This chain joins TRBV29-1 and TRBJ2-5; checking the TCRdb D call of TRBD1 is not possible without DNA. Germline lookup yields CDR1 SQVTM and CDR2 ANQGSEA. CDR3 length: 14 residues. CDR3: CSVETGTSLQTQYF.

The chain combines TRBV6-2 or TRBV6-3 with TRBJ1-2. The V gene's germline CDR1 is MNHEY and CDR2 SVGEGT. This CDR3 has 14 residues. The CDR3 sequence is CASSSVAGRHGYTF.

The rearrangement uses TRBV20-1 and TRBJ1-3. The CDR3 length is 17 residues. The germline V gene has CDR1 DFQATT and CDR2 SNEGSKA (reference sequence). The CDR3 loop reads CSARAVLAGYSGNTIYF.

This rearrangement joins TRBV28 to TRBJ2-7; the D call of TRBD1 rests on TCRdb alone, since no DNA is present to check it. Germline V gene data show CDR1 as MDHEN and CDR2 as SYDVKM. The CDR3 runs to 15 residues. This CDR3 is CASSPRGLETYEQYF.

The rearrangement links TRBV12-3 or TRBV12-4 to TRBJ2-5; the TCRdb call, TRBD1, lacks DNA for checking. The CDR3 is 13 residues long. This CDR3 reads CASSWTDQETQYF.

The chain has TRBV5-1 and TRBJ1-2; the TCRdb D gene call, TRBD1, has no DNA to confirm it. The CDR3 extends over 15 amino acids. Germline CDR1 and CDR2: SGHRS and YFSETQ. CDR3 protein: CASSSRDRGNYGYTF.

The V and J genes are TRBV4-1 and TRBJ1-2; no DNA is available, so the TRBD1 call from TCRdb remains unchecked. Germline V gene lookup returns CDR1 MGHRA and CDR2 YSYEKL. This CDR3 spans 14 amino acids. CDR3 residues: CASSRQDRNYGYTF.

The genes are TRBV29-1 and TRBJ2-4. Germline CDR1 and CDR2: SQVTM and ANQGSEA. The CDR3 runs 13 residues. The CDR3 sequence is CSVSLVAKNIQYF. Combining the CDR3 with reference TRBV29-1 and TRBJ2-4 gives the whole variable domain SAVISQKPSRDICQRGTSLTIQCQVDSQVTMMFWYRQQPGQSLTLIATANQGSEATYESGFVIDKFPISRPNLTFSTLTVSNMSPEDSSIYLCSVSLVAKNIQYFGAGTRLSVL.

The chain is built from TRBV4-1 and TRBJ1-1. The CDR3 has 16 residues. From germline, CDR1 is MGHRA and CDR2 YSYEKL. CDR3 in amino acids: CASSQVLRGLGTEAFF.

This CDR3 is CASSSTGTSTDTQYF. This chain joins TRBV5-1 and TRBJ2-3. CDR3 length: 15 residues. Germline values: CDR1 SGHRS, CDR2 YFSETQ.

V usage is TRBV6-5 and J usage is TRBJ2-1; TCRdb returns TRBD1, unconfirmable since there is no DNA. Germline CDR1 reads MNHEY; CDR2 reads SVGAGI. The CDR3 sequence is 17 residues long. The CDR3: CASSRSRTGGAYNEQFF.

This sequence joins TRBV4-1 and TRBJ1-3. In germline, CDR1 is MGHRA, CDR2 YSYEKL. This CDR3 spans 16 amino acids. This chain's CDR3 is CASSPQGPRQGNTIYF.

The rearrangement joins TRBV6-2 or TRBV6-3 to TRBJ2-6. Germline-derived CDR1 and CDR2 are MNHEY and SVGEGT. This CDR3 has 16 residues. Here the CDR3 reads CASRIPDRSGANVLTF.

This rearrangement joins TRBV15 to TRBJ2-7; the D gene TCRdb calls, TRBD1, cannot be checked with no DNA. The CDR3 has 15 residues. Germline V gives CDR1 LNHNV, CDR2 YYDKDF (reference sequence). The CDR3: CATSRDPPGPYEQYF.

The chain has TRBV4-1 and TRBJ2-3; TCRdb names TRBD1, which stays unverified in the absence of DNA. This CDR3 is 15 amino acids long. CDR1 MGHRA and CDR2 YSYEKL come from the germline V gene. This CDR3 reads CASSRLRQGTDTQYF.

V usage is TRBV10-2 and J usage is TRBJ2-6; TCRdb indicates TRBD1, and absent DNA this call remains unverified. This CDR3 is 17 amino acids long. Germline V gene sequence: CDR1 WSHSY, CDR2 SAAADI. This chain's CDR3 is CASKRWDVFSGANVLTF.

The chain has TRBV7-2 and TRBJ2-5; the D call of TRBD2 rests on TCRdb alone, since no DNA is present to check it. The CDR3 has 15 amino acids. CDR1 is SGHTA and CDR2 is FQGNSA in the germline V gene. Here the CDR3 reads CASSLVPTTRETQYF.

CDR3 sequence reads: CASSLGRGRNGYTF. The chain couples TRBV7-8 to TRBJ1-2; there is no DNA to check the TCRdb D call of TRBD1. CDR1 and CDR2 (germline): SGHVS, FQNEAQ. This CDR3 is 14 amino acids long.

The chain recombines TRBV5-1 with TRBJ2-1; TCRdb outputs TRBD1, but without DNA this stays unchecked. There are 15 residues in the CDR3. CDR1 and CDR2 from the germline V gene are SGHRS and YFSETQ. CDR3 sequence: CASSLAGPSYNEQFF.

This rearrangement joins TRBV4-1 to TRBJ1-5; without DNA, the TCRdb call of TRBD1 cannot be checked. The germline V gene encodes CDR1 MGHRA and CDR2 YSYEKL. This CDR3 contains 16 residues. CDR3 in amino acids: CASSQGSGVGNQPQHF.

The rearrangement joins TRBV28 to TRBJ1-1; lacking DNA, the TRBD1 call made by TCRdb goes unchecked. CDR1 is MDHEN, CDR2 SYDVKM, per germline. CDR3 length: 14 amino acids. This CDR3 is CASSLSGTNTEAFF.

The genes are TRBV5-1 and TRBJ2-2; TCRdb's assignment of TRBD2 cannot be checked, as there is no DNA. Germline-derived CDR1 and CDR2 are SGHRS and YFSETQ. This CDR3 has 13 amino acids. The CDR3 loop reads CASSLPGSGELFF.

The chain links TRBV10-3 to TRBJ2-2; TCRdb outputs TRBD1, but without DNA this stays unchecked. The CDR3 is 14 residues long. Per germline, CDR1 ENHRY and CDR2 SYGVKD. The CDR3 loop reads CAISGLLNTGELFF.

The genes are TRBV4-1 and TRBJ1-2; TCRdb gives TRBD1 as the D gene, but with no DNA this cannot be confirmed. Per the germline V gene, CDR1 is MGHRA and CDR2 is YSYEKL. The CDR3 runs 14 residues. CDR3 sequence: CASSQKGAYYGYTF.

The genes are TRBV12-3 or TRBV12-4 and TRBJ1-4. This CDR3 is 14 amino acids long. Here the CDR3 reads CASRRTWTNEKLFF.

This sequence joins TRBV28 and TRBJ1-1; checking the TCRdb D call of TRBD1 is not possible without DNA. From germline, CDR1 is MDHEN and CDR2 SYDVKM. This CDR3 spans 15 amino acids. CDR3: CASSSTGTEATEAFF.

The chain combines TRBV5-6 with TRBJ1-3; there is no DNA to check the TCRdb D call of TRBD1. CDR3 length equals 14 residues. Germline V lookup: CDR1 SGHDT, CDR2 YYEEEE. The CDR3: CASSPDGTGNTIYF.